These 18 T cell receptor beta chains were all obtained from the same sample, sequenced in a study of beta chain features in type 1 diabetes. Expressed TCRB transcripts were sequenced because the entire RNA isolate underwent reverse transcription. Using immunoSEQ multiplex PCR, the repertoire was profiled, and TCRdb retains in-frame clones only, with some absent. The sample yields about 360,000 clones, roughly 13% seen once. Input material: naive CD4+ T cells from blood. These receptors all stem from a man aged 18 to 29 in good health.

This clone was counted only a few times. The V call is TRBV30, the J call TRBJ1-2; TRBD1 agrees at 10 bases. This CDR3 is built from 14 residues. Trimming removed 1 base from V and 8 bases from J; junction bases left unmatched: 7. In germline, CDR1 is GTSNPN, CDR2 SVGIG (reference sequence). CDR3 in amino acids: CAWSAGTGVEGYTF. The CDR3 nucleotides are TGTGCCTGGAGTGCCGGGACAGGGGTTGAGGGCTACACCTTC.

The table lists this clone with a few counts. V and J are TRBV28 and TRBJ2-2, with D maybe TRBD2 (5 bases). Germline CDR1 and CDR2: MDHEN and SYDVKM. The CDR3 loop spans 15 amino acids. V shed 6 bases and J shed 2 bases, with 13 bases lying between them. Written as DNA, the CDR3 is TGTGCCAGCAGCCCGGACTCTCCTAACACCGGGGAGCTGTTTTTT. It is translated as CASSPDSPNTGELFF.

The chain couples TRBV29-1 to TRBJ1-2; D may be TRBD1 (6 bases). This CDR3 region has 12 residues. Germline V CDR1 and CDR2: SQVTM, ANQGSEA. V lost 7 bases, J lost 2 bases, and 11 bases lay in between. As DNA, the CDR3 is TGCAGCGCGACCAGGGGAAACTATGGCTACACCTTC. Amino acids: CSATRGNYGYTF.

V and J are TRBV5-1 and TRBJ1-4; tentative D call: TRBD1 (5 bases). This CDR3 is built from 13 residues. CDR1 SGHRS and CDR2 YFSETQ come from the germline V gene. V was pared by 7 bases and J by 6 bases, with 13 bases between. CDR3 amino acids: CASRGTADEKLFF. Written as DNA, the CDR3 is TGCGCCAGCCGGGGGACGGCTGATGAAAAACTGTTTTTT.

This clone was observed a handful of times. The V and J genes are TRBV7-9 and TRBJ1-4, with D possibly TRBD1 on 6 matching bases. Germline V gives CDR1 SEHNR, CDR2 FQNEAQ (reference sequence). This CDR3 spans 14 amino acids. Trimming left V 6 bases short and J 5 bases short, with 13 bases between. The CDR3 loop reads CASSQGRGNEKLFF. The CDR3 DNA follows: TGTGCCAGCAGTCAGGGGCGGGGGAATGAAAAACTGTTTTTT.

This chain uses TRBV7-6 with TRBJ1-1, with D possibly TRBD1 on 6 matching bases. Per the germline V gene, CDR1 is SGHVS and CDR2 is FNYEAQ. The germline V and J ends were trimmed by 5 bases and 4 bases, with 11 bases remaining between them. The length of the CDR3 is 13 residues. Written as DNA, the CDR3 is TGTGCCAGCAGCCTAACAGGGATCACTGAAGCTTTCTTT. This sequence encodes CASSLTGITEAFF.

This clone was seen many times. The genes are TRBV15 and TRBJ2-5, with TRBD1 matching 8 bases. The CDR3 is 15 amino acids. Germline V CDR1 and CDR2: LNHNV, YYDKDF (reference sequence). J gave up 4 bases and V 3 bases, and 7 bases lay outside the gene matches. Written as DNA, the CDR3 is TGTGCCACCAGCAGCGAACATACAGGGGGAGAGACCCAGTACTTC. Translating it yields CATSSEHTGGETQYF.

The chain is built from TRBV28 and TRBJ2-7; 14 nucleotides align to TRBD2. The CDR3 length is 19 residues. The germline V gene encodes CDR1 MDHEN and CDR2 SYDVKM. V shed 3 bases and J 1 base; nucleotides not matched to a gene: 11. As DNA, the CDR3 is TGTGCCAGCAGTTTCCCCCGACTAGCGGGAGGGCCGTGGTCCTACGAGCAGTACTTC. Protein product: CASSFPRLAGGPWSYEQYF.

This clone was counted only a few times. The chain recombines TRBV6-5 with TRBJ2-7; 7 bases align to TRBD2. V gave up 5 bases and J gave up 2 bases; unmatched junction bases: 6. The CDR3 is 14 residues long. CDR1 and CDR2 (germline): MNHEY, SVGAGI. The DNA of the CDR3 is TGTGCCAGCAGTCGGGAGCGGGGTCCCTACGAGCAGTACTTC. Its protein product is CASSRERGPYEQYF.

The rearrangement joins TRBV5-1 to TRBJ2-2, with 9 bases that match TRBD2. This CDR3 contains 14 residues. Trimming cost V 5 bases and J 7 bases; bases outside gene matches: 6. Germline V gene data show CDR1 as SGHRS and CDR2 as YFSETQ. The CDR3 DNA is TGCGCCAGCAGGACTAGCGGAAAAAACGGGGAGCTGTTTTTT. The encoded protein is CASRTSGKNGELFF. Supplemented by reference TRBV5-1 and TRBJ2-2, the full variable domain reads KAGVTQTPRYLIKTRGQQVTLSCSPISGHRSVSWYQQTPGQGLQFLFEYFSETQRNKGNFPGRFSGRQFSNSRSEMNVSTLELGDSALYLCASRTSGKNGELFFGEGSRLTVL.

This clone was counted a few times. The J gene is TRBJ1-5, the V gene TRBV19; TRBD1 matches at 9 bases. Germline lookup yields CDR1 LNHDA and CDR2 SQIVND (reference sequence). This CDR3 is built from 15 residues. J lost 5 bases, V lost 6 bases, and 8 bases had no gene match. The CDR3 bases are TGTGCCAGTAGGGGGACAGGGAGGGTCGATCAGCCCCAGCATTTT. This sequence encodes CASRGTGRVDQPQHF.

The V gene is TRBV19, the J gene TRBJ1-2, with D possibly TRBD1 on 5 matching bases. Germline CDR1 reads LNHDA; CDR2 reads SQIVND (reference sequence). This CDR3 is 14 amino acids long. The germline V and J ends were trimmed by 6 bases and 6 bases, with 17 bases remaining between them. CDR3 in DNA: TGTGCCAGTAGGATTGTCGCAGGGTCTAATGGCTACACCTTC. Its translation: CASRIVAGSNGYTF.

A few counts support this clone. The chain has TRBV29-1 and TRBJ2-5, with TRBD2 as a possible D gene (6 bases). Germline V gene sequence: CDR1 SQVTM, CDR2 ANQGSEA. Trimming removed 6 bases from V and 5 bases from J, with 16 bases in between. This CDR3 has 13 residues. The CDR3 coding sequence is TGCAGCGTCAGGGACCCGCGGGACGAGACCCAGTACTTC. Translation: CSVRDPRDETQYF. Full variable domain (missing parts from reference TRBV29-1 and TRBJ2-5): SAVISQKPSRDICQRGTSLTIQCQVDSQVTMMFWYRQQPGQSLTLIATANQGSEATYESGFVIDKFPISRPNLTFSTLTVSNMSPEDSSIYLCSVRDPRDETQYFGPGTRLLVL.

In this sample, this clone turned up a few times. The chain combines TRBV30 with TRBJ1-5; D may be TRBD1 (6 bases). The CDR3 length is 15 residues. Trimming cost V 1 base and J 9 bases, with 19 bases left between them. CDR1 GTSNPN and CDR2 SVGIG come from the germline V gene (reference sequence). The CDR3 is CAWSGSTGSVSPQHF. DNA for the CDR3: TGTGCCTGGAGTGGCTCAACAGGGAGTGTTTCGCCCCAGCATTTT.

The table lists this clone with a few counts. The chain employs TRBV6-5 and TRBJ1-2; 11 nucleotides line up with TRBD1. In germline, CDR1 is MNHEY, CDR2 SVGAGI. V lost 10 bases and J lost 5; bases outside the gene matches: 12. The CDR3 has 15 residues. The CDR3 region has the DNA TGTGCCATTCGGACAGGGGGCGAAGGATTGTATGGCTACACCTTC. It encodes CAIRTGGEGLYGYTF.

The J gene is TRBJ1-5, the V gene TRBV10-3; 7 bases align to TRBD1. V lost 6 bases and J lost 2; bases outside the gene matches: 4. In germline, CDR1 is ENHRY, CDR2 SYGVKD. The CDR3 consists of 14 residues. CDR3 coding DNA: TGTGCCATCAGCGGGGACAGTGGCAATCAGCCCCAGCATTTT. The encoded protein is CAISGDSGNQPQHF.

The rearrangement links TRBV28 to TRBJ1-5, with D unclear. V gave up 2 bases and J gave up 4 bases, with 9 bases separating them. The CDR3 loop spans 14 amino acids. Germline loops: CDR1 MDHEN, CDR2 SYDVKM. CDR3 bases: TGTGCCAGCAGTTTAGGCCAGTTAAATCAGCCCCAGCATTTT. Translation: CASSLGQLNQPQHF.

The table lists this clone with a few counts. DNA of the CDR3: TGTGCCAGTAGTGTCTTATTACAGGGCGCCTATGGCTACACCTTC. This codes for CASSVLLQGAYGYTF. This rearrangement joins TRBV19 to TRBJ1-2, with a possible D match to TRBD1 (6 bases). Trimming shortened V by 5 bases and J by 4 bases, and 17 bases separated the two germline ends. CDR1 and CDR2 (germline): LNHDA, SQIVND (reference sequence). The CDR3 extends over 15 amino acids.